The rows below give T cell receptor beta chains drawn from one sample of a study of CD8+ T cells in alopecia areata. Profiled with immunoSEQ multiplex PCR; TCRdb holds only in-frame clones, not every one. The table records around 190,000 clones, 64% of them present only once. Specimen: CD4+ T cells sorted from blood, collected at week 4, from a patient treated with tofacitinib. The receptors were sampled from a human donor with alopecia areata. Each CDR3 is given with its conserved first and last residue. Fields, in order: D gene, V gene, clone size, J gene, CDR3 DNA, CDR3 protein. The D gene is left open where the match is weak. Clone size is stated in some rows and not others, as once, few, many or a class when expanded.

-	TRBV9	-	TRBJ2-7	TGTGCCAGCAGCCCCGGAACAGGGCTCGAGCAGTACTTC	CASSPGTGLEQYF
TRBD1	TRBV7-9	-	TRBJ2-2	TGTGCCAGCAAACGACAGGGGATCTCTACCGGGGAGCTGTTTTTT	CASKRQGISTGELFF
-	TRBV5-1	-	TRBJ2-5	TGCGCCAGCAGCTTGGGGAGGGAGAAGGAGACCCAGTACTTC	CASSLGREKETQYF
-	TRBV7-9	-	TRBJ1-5	TGTGCCAGCAGCTTAGCGTCAAATCAGCCCCAGCATTTT	CASSLASNQPQHF
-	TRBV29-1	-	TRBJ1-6	TGCAGCGTACTCGTAAGCCTCGATTCACCCCTCCACTTT	CSVLVSLDSPLHF
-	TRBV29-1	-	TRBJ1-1	TGCAGCGCGTTGAACACTGAAGCTTTCTTT	CSALNTEAFF
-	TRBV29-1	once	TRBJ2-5	TGCAGCGCCCCCGACCGCCGTGGAGGAGAGACCCAGTACTTC	CSAPDRRGGETQYF
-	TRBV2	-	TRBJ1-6	TGTGCCAGCAGACCCGACAGCCATAATTCACCCCTCCACTTT	CASRPDSHNSPLHF
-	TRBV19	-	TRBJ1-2	TGTGCCAGTAGTATCGGGGGGCCCTCCACTGGCTACACCTTC	CASSIGGPSTGYTF
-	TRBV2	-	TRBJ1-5	TGTGCCAGCAGTGTGGGGGAAGGGGGTCAGCCCCAGCATTTT	CASSVGEGGQPQHF
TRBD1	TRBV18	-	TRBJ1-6	TGTGCCAGCTCACCACGGACAGGGGCTAATTCACCCCTCCACTTT	CASSPRTGANSPLHF
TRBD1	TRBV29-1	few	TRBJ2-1	TGCAGCGTAGGACAGGGGTTCACCTACAATGAGCAGTTCTTC	CSVGQGFTYNEQFF
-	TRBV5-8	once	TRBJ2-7	TGTGCCAGCAGCACCGAGACAAAGGGGCAGTACTTC	CASSTETKGQYF
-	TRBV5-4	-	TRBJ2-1	TGTGCCAGCAGCTCGGTAGGTGAGCAGTTCTTC	CASSSVGEQFF
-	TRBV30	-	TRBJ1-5	TGTGCCTGGGCAGGAGGGGGGGATCAGCCCCAGCATTTT	CAWAGGGDQPQHF
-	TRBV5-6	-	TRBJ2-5	TGTGCCAGCACCAAGTGGTTGGTTGAGACCCAGTACTTC	CASTKWLVETQYF
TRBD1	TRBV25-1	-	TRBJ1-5	TGTGCCAGCAGTGCACAGGGGGATATAGGCAATCAGCCCCAGCATTTT	CASSAQGDIGNQPQHF
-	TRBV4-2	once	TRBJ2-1	TGTGCCAGCAGCCAAGAACTAGCTTCCTACAATGAGCAGTTCTTC	CASSQELASYNEQFF
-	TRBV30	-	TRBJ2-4	TGTGCCTGGAGCCCCGGCTTGCCAAAAGGGATTCAGTACTTC	CAWSPGLPKGIQYF
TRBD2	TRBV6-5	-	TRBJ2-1	TGTGCCAGCAGAATCGAGCGGGGCCGCAATGAGCAGTTCTTC	CASRIERGRNEQFF
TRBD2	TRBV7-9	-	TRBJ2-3	TGTGCCAGCAGCTTTGCCCTACTAGCGGGGGGCGTAGATACGCAGTATTTT	CASSFALLAGGVDTQYF
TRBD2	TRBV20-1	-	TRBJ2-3	TGCAGTGCTGGGCGGGGGGCGCAGTATTTT	CSAGRGAQYF
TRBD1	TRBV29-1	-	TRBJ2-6	TGCAGCGCCGAGACAGGGGGCTTATCTGGGGCCAACGTCCTGACTTTC	CSAETGGLSGANVLTF